These 21 T cell receptor beta chains share one sample of origin, sequenced in a study of cytomegalovirus exposure and HLA in healthy donors. The PCR contained 60 Vbeta and 13 Jbeta primers. Clones were sequenced by immunoSEQ multiplex PCR, and TCRdb holds only the in-frame ones, with some missing. The sample contains about 190,000 clones, 75% to 90% of which appear only once. Sequencing was carried out using PBMCs. These receptor sequences come from a boy aged 2-9 years in good health and CMV-seronegative.

The V gene is TRBV2, the J gene TRBJ1-5, with D perhaps matching TRBD1 (6 bases). Trimming took off 6 bases at V and 5 bases at J, with 14 bases between the two ends. Germline V gene sequence: CDR1 SNHLY, CDR2 FYNNEI. This CDR3 comprises 14 residues. CDR3 sequence reads: CASRTDRFDQPQHF. The CDR3, as DNA: TGTGCCAGCAGGACAGACAGGTTTGATCAGCCCCAGCATTTT.

The V call is TRBV27, the J call TRBJ1-5; 10 bases agree with TRBD1. The germline gives CDR1 MNHEY, CDR2 SMNVEV (reference sequence). This CDR3 comprises 15 residues. V was pared by 3 bases and J by 6 bases, with 5 bases of the junction left unmatched. The chain's CDR3 is CASSFGTGEGQPQHF. The DNA for the CDR3 is TGTGCCAGCAGTTTCGGGACAGGGGAAGGTCAGCCCCAGCATTTT.

The table lists this clone with a few counts. This rearrangement joins TRBV7-3 to TRBJ1-1, with TRBD1 matching 9 bases. The CDR3 loop spans 13 amino acids. Germline V CDR1 and CDR2: SGHTA, FQGTGA. J lost 8 bases, V lost 5 bases, and 6 bases had no gene match. CDR3 residues: CASSPGQGQEAFF. CDR3 sequence (DNA): TGTGCCAGCAGCCCCGGACAGGGGCAGGAAGCTTTCTTT.

The V and J genes are TRBV2 and TRBJ1-2; D is ambiguous. The CDR3 loop spans 16 amino acids. The germline V and J ends were trimmed by 5 bases and 6 bases, with 22 bases remaining between them. CDR1 is SNHLY and CDR2 is FYNNEI in the germline V gene. CDR3 nucleotides: TGTGCCAGCAGTCGGAAGAGGGATGCGAGAGCCCATGGCTACACCTTC. This encodes CASSRKRDARAHGYTF.

The chain uses TRBV6-1 and TRBJ2-3; unclear D gene. This CDR3 is 15 amino acids long. Between the trimmed V and J ends, which lost 8 bases and 3 bases, there was a span of 18 bases. The germline gives CDR1 MNHNS, CDR2 SASEGT. CDR3 amino acids: CASLRLASATDTQYF. The CDR3 DNA is TGTGCCAGCTTAAGACTTGCTTCGGCAACAGATACGCAGTATTTT.

The V call is TRBV19, the J call TRBJ2-1, with TRBD2 matching 14 bases. The ends lost 0 bases at V and 7 bases at J; junction bases unmatched: 5. Germline values: CDR1 LNHDA, CDR2 SQIVND (reference sequence). CDR3 length: 17 residues. The CDR3 is CASSIDRTSGRWNEQFF. In DNA form, the CDR3 reads TGTGCCAGTAGTATAGATCGGACTAGCGGGAGGTGGAATGAGCAGTTCTTC.

The chain links TRBV7-2 to TRBJ1-5; 7 bases map to TRBD1. CDR1 SGHTA and CDR2 FQGNSA come from the germline V gene. The CDR3 has 12 amino acids. V was pared by 6 bases and J by 7 bases, with 3 bases of the junction left unmatched. CDR3 sequence reads: CASSVGGQPQHF. For the CDR3, the DNA is TGTGCCAGCAGTGTAGGGGGCCAGCCCCAGCATTTT.

CDR3: CASSPETGDSPLHF. The CDR3 coding sequence is TGCGCCAGCAGCCCGGAAACAGGGGATTCACCCCTCCACTTT. This sequence joins TRBV5-1 and TRBJ1-6; 7 bases match TRBD1. The germline V gene has CDR1 SGHRS and CDR2 YFSETQ. Trimming removed 4 bases from V and 8 bases from J; junction bases left unmatched: 6. The CDR3 is 14 residues long.

The chain carries TRBV9 and TRBJ2-5; 7 bases map to TRBD1. CDR3 length: 15 residues. Germline V gives CDR1 SGDLS, CDR2 YYNGEE. Germline trimming cut 3 bases from V and 3 bases from J; bases unmatched to any gene: 8. The DNA of the CDR3 is TGTGCCAGCAGCGCAGGACAGGTGGGGGAAGAGACCCAGTACTTC. It encodes CASSAGQVGEETQYF. The full variable domain, in which reference TRBV9 and TRBJ2-5 provide the parts outside the CDR3, is DSGVTQTPKHLITATGQRVTLRCSPRSGDLSVYWYQQSLDQGLQFLIQYYNGEERAKGNILERFSAQQFPDLHSELNLSSLELGDSALYFCASSAGQVGEETQYFGPGTRLLVL.

V usage is TRBV19 and J usage is TRBJ1-1; D ambiguous. The CDR3 consists of 14 residues. The V and J ends lost 2 bases and 1 base respectively, with 8 bases between them. Germline lookup yields CDR1 LNHDA and CDR2 SQIVND (reference sequence). CDR3 sequence (DNA): TGTGCCAGTAGTATACGGGGTGGGAACACTGAAGCTTTCTTT. This gives the protein CASSIRGGNTEAFF.

This chain joins TRBV2 and TRBJ2-1; 11 nucleotides align to TRBD1. This CDR3 is built from 15 residues. Germline V CDR1 and CDR2: SNHLY, FYNNEI. V lost 7 bases and J lost 9; bases outside the gene matches: 11. This CDR3 reads CASTLSGTGGIEQFF. CDR3 nucleotide sequence: TGTGCCAGCACGTTGAGTGGGACAGGGGGTATTGAGCAGTTCTTC.

The chain joins TRBV5-1 to TRBJ2-5, with 9 bases identical to TRBD1. Looked up from germline, CDR1 is SGHRS and CDR2 is YFSETQ. With V trimmed by 4 bases and J by 5 bases, 9 bases remained unmatched. CDR3 length: 15 amino acids. The CDR3 spells CASSQLSGTGETQYF. CDR3 in DNA: TGCGCCAGCAGCCAATTGTCCGGGACAGGGGAGACCCAGTACTTC.

The chain employs TRBV5-4 and TRBJ2-5; TRBD1 matches at 9 bases. The CDR3 runs 15 residues. Trimming at V came to 4 bases and at J to 5 bases, leaving 9 bases not matched to a gene. CDR1 is SGHNT and CDR2 is YYREEE in the germline V gene (reference sequence). In nucleotides, the CDR3 is TGTGCCAGCAGCAGGGGACAGGGTAATTCGGAGACCCAGTACTTC. Encoded protein: CASSRGQGNSETQYF.

This clone was counted a single time. The chain uses TRBV5-1 and TRBJ2-3, with TRBD2 as a possible D gene (7 bases). V was clipped by 0 bases and J by 0 bases, with 8 bases between them. The CDR3 runs to 15 residues. Germline CDR1 is SGHRS and CDR2 is YFSETQ. The chain's CDR3 is CASSLEGGSTDTQYF. The DNA of the CDR3 is TGCGCCAGCAGCTTGGAGGGGGGGAGCACAGATACGCAGTATTTT.

The chain uses TRBV2 and TRBJ2-3, with a weak D call TRBD1 (6 bases). CDR3 length equals 14 residues. V lost 8 bases and J lost 1, with 13 bases in between. The V gene's germline CDR1 is SNHLY and CDR2 FYNNEI. The CDR3 region has the DNA TGTGCCAGCGGGCAGGGGATAGGCACAGATACGCAGTATTTT. Amino acids: CASGQGIGTDTQYF. The full variable domain, completed using reference TRBV2 and TRBJ2-3, is EPEVTQTPSHQVTQMGQEVILRCVPISNHLYFYWYRQILGQKVEFLVSFYNNEISEKSEIFDDQFSVERPDGSNFTLKIRSTKLEDSAMYFCASGQGIGTDTQYFGPGTRLTVL.

The rearrangement uses TRBV2 and TRBJ2-2; D might be TRBD2 (5 bases). The CDR3 has 12 amino acids. Trimming removed 6 bases from V and 10 bases from J, with 12 bases in between. From germline, CDR1 is SNHLY and CDR2 FYNNEI. CDR3 protein: CASSREAAELFF. The CDR3 DNA is TGTGCCAGCAGCCGGGAAGCGGCGGAGCTGTTTTTT.

V gene TRBV7-8 combines with J gene TRBJ2-6; tentative D call: TRBD1 (6 bases). The germline gives CDR1 SGHVS, CDR2 FQNEAQ. Trimming left V 4 bases short and J 0 bases short, with 10 bases between. The CDR3 has 16 amino acids. CDR3 DNA: TGTGCCAGCAGCTGGGACACCAACTCTGGGGCCAACGTCCTGACTTTC. It specifies CASSWDTNSGANVLTF.

The chain joins TRBV27 to TRBJ2-1, with TRBD1 matching over 7 bases. The CDR3 has 15 amino acids. CDR1 is MNHEY, CDR2 SMNVEV, per germline (reference sequence). The ends lost 6 bases at V and 4 bases at J; junction bases unmatched: 9. CDR3 nucleotide sequence: TGTGCCAGCAGCAAAAGACAGGGATTGTACAATGAGCAGTTCTTC. Encoded protein: CASSKRQGLYNEQFF.

This chain uses TRBV6-1 with TRBJ1-1; the D gene is possibly TRBD1 (5 bases). The V gene's germline CDR1 is MNHNS and CDR2 SASEGT. Trimming stripped 5 bases from V and 1 base from J, with 8 bases between. The CDR3 runs 13 residues. The CDR3 spells CASSTRANTEAFF. The CDR3 DNA is TGTGCCAGCAGTACCAGGGCGAACACTGAAGCTTTCTTT.

CDR3 amino acids: CASSFSATGTVEQYF. The CDR3 nucleotides read TGTGCCAGCAGTTTTTCCGCAACCGGGACAGTCGAGCAGTACTTC. This sequence joins TRBV28 and TRBJ2-7; 7 bases match TRBD1. Trimming took 3 bases from V and 6 from J; bases not matched to a gene: 11. Per the germline V gene, CDR1 is MDHEN and CDR2 is SYDVKM. This CDR3 is built from 15 residues.

The CDR3, as DNA: TGTGCCACCAGCCTCCGCCCTCTAGCGGGAGGGGAGACCCAGTACTTC. Protein product: CATSLRPLAGGETQYF. This sequence joins TRBV15 and TRBJ2-5; 12 nucleotides line up with TRBD2. V trimming: 5 bases; J trimming: 5 bases; junction bases outside the gene matches: 9. The CDR3 has 16 amino acids. Germline V gene data show CDR1 as LNHNV and CDR2 as YYDKDF (reference sequence).